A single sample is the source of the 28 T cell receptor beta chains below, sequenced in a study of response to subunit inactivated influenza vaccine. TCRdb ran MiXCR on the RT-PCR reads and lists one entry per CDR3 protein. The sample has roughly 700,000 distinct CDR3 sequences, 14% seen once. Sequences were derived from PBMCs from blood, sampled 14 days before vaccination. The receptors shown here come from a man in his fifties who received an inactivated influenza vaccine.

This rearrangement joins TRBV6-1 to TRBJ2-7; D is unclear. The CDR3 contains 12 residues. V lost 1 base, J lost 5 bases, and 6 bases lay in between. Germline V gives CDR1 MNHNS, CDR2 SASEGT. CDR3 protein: CASSEGYHEQYF. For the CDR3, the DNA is TGTGCCAGCAGTGAAGGGTATCACGAGCAGTACTTC.

CDR3 sequence (DNA): TGTGCCAGCAGCGTAGGGCAGGGGTTGAACACTGAAGCTTTCTTT. Translation gives CASSVGQGLNTEAFF. The chain combines TRBV9 with TRBJ1-1, with D perhaps matching TRBD1 (6 bases). This CDR3 contains 15 residues. The V gene's germline CDR1 is SGDLS and CDR2 YYNGEE. V dropped 0 bases and J dropped 0 bases, with 9 bases sitting between them. The whole variable domain, remainder taken from reference TRBV9 and TRBJ1-1, is DSGVTQTPKHLITATGQRVTLRCSPRSGDLSVYWYQQSLDQGLQFLIQYYNGEERAKGNILERFSAQQFPDLHSELNLSSLELGDSALYFCASSVGQGLNTEAFFGQGTRLTVV.

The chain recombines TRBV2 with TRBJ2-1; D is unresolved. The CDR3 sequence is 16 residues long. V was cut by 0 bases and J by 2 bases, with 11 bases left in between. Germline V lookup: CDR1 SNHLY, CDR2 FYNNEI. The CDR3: CASSEALSRPYNEQFF. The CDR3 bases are TGTGCCAGCAGTGAAGCGCTAAGCAGGCCCTACAATGAGCAGTTCTTC.

CDR3 nucleotide sequence: TGCGCCAGCAGCCAAGAGTTCAGAGGTCGAGAGACCCAGTACTTC. Its translation is CASSQEFRGRETQYF. The chain carries TRBV4-3 and TRBJ2-5; D unclear. Between the trimmed V and J ends, which lost 0 bases and 4 bases, there was a span of 12 bases. The germline V gene has CDR1 LGHNA and CDR2 YSLEER. The CDR3 loop spans 15 amino acids.

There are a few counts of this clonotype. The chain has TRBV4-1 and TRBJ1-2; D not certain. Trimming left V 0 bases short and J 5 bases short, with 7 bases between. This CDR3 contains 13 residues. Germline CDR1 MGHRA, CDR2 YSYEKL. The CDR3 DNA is TGCGCCAGCAGCCAAGATTCGGATTATGGCTACACCTTC. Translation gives CASSQDSDYGYTF.

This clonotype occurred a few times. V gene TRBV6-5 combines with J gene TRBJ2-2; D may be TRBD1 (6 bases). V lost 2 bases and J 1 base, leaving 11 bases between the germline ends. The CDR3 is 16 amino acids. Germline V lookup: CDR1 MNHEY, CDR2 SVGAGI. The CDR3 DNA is TGTGCCAGCAGTTACGCTACGGGACAGAACACCGGGGAGCTGTTTTTT. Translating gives CASSYATGQNTGELFF.

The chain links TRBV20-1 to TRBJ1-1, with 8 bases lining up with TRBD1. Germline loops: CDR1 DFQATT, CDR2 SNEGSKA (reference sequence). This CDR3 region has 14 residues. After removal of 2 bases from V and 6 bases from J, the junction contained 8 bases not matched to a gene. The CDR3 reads CSARHTGGKAEAFF. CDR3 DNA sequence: TGCAGTGCTAGACATACAGGGGGGAAGGCTGAAGCTTTCTTT.

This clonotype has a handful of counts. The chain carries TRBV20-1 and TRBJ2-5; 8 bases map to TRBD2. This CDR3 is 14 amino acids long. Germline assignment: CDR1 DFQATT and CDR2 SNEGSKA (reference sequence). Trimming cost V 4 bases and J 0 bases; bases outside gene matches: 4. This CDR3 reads CSANSGANQETQYF. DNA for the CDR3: TGCAGTGCTAATAGCGGGGCAAACCAAGAGACCCAGTACTTC.

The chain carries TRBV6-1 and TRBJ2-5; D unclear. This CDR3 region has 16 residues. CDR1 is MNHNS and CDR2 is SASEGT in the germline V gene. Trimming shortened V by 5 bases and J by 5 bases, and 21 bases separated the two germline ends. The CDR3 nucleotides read TGTGCCAGCAGTCCCGGATTCTTGAGCGTTTCCGAGACCCAGTACTTC. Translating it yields CASSPGFLSVSETQYF.

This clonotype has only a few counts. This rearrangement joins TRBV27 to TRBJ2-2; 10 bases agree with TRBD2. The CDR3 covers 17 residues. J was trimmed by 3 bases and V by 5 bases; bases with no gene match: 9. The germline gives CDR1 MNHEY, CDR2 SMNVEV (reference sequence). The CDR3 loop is CASSQLAGRSDTGELFF. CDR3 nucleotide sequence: TGTGCCAGCAGTCAACTAGCGGGAAGGTCCGACACCGGGGAGCTGTTTTTT.

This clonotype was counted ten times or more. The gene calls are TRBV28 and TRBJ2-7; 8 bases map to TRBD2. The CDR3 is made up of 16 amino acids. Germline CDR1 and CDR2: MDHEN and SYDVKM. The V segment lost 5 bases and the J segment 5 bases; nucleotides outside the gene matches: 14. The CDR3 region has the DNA TGTGCCAGCAGTCAATTCGGGGGGGGAGTCCCCCACGAGCAGTACTTC. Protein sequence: CASSQFGGGVPHEQYF.

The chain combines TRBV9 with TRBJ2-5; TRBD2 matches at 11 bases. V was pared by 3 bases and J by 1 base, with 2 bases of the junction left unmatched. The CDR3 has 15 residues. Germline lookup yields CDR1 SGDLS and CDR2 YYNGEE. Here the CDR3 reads CASSGSGRAQETQYF. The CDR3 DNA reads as TGTGCCAGCAGCGGTAGCGGGAGGGCCCAAGAGACCCAGTACTTC.

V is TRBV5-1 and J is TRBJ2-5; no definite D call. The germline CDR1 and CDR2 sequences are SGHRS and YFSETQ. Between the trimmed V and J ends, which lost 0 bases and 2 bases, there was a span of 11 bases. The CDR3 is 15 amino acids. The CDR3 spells CASSLGFGRQETQYF. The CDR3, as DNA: TGCGCCAGCAGCTTGGGGTTTGGCAGACAAGAGACCCAGTACTTC.

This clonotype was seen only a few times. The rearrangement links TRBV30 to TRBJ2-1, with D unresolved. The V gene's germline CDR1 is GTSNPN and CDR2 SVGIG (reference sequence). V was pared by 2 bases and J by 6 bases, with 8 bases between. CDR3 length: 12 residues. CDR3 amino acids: CAWSSSSNEQFF. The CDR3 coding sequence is TGTGCCTGGAGTTCAAGCTCCAATGAGCAGTTCTTC.

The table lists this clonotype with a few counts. CDR3: CAIATRGASNEQFF. CDR3 nucleotides: TGTGCCATCGCGACGAGGGGGGCAAGCAATGAGCAGTTCTTC. The rearrangement links TRBV10-3 to TRBJ2-1; D assignment may be TRBD1 or TRBD2 (6 bases each). The V and J ends lost 8 bases and 6 bases respectively, with 17 bases between them. The CDR3 is made up of 14 amino acids. The germline V gene encodes CDR1 ENHRY and CDR2 SYGVKD.

The CDR3 DNA is TGTGCCACCAGGCGAGGGACTGAGCAGTTCTTC. Encoded protein: CATRRGTEQFF. This chain links TRBV24-1 with TRBJ2-1; either TRBD1 or TRBD2 may supply D (5 bases each). This CDR3 comprises 11 residues. The V end was cut by 7 bases, the J end by 9 bases, with 9 bases between. The germline CDR1 and CDR2 sequences are KGHDR and SFDVKD.

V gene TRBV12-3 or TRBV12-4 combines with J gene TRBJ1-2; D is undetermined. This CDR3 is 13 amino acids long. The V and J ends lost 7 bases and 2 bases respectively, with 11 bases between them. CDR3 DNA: TGTGCCAGCACCCGTTTTCCGAACTATGGCTACACCTTC. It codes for CASTRFPNYGYTF.

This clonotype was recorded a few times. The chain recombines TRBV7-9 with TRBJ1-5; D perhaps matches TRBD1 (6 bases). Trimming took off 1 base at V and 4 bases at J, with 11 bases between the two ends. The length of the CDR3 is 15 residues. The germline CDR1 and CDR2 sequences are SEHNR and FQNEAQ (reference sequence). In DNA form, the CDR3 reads TGTGCCAGCAGCTTAGACACAGGGAGAAATCAGCCCCAGCATTTT. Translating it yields CASSLDTGRNQPQHF. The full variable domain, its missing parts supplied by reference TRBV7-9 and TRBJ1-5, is DTGVSQNPRHKITKRGQNVTFRCDPISEHNRLYWYRQTLGQGPEFLTYFQNEAQLEKSRLLSDRFSAERPKGSFSTLEIQRTEQGDSAMYLCASSLDTGRNQPQHFGDGTRLSIL.

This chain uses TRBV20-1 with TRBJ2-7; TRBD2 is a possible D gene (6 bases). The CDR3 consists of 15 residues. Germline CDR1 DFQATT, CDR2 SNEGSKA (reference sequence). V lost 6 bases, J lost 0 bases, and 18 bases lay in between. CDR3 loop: CSAPSAGQGSYEQYF. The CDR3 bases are TGCAGTGCCCCCTCTGCGGGGCAGGGCTCCTACGAGCAGTACTTC.

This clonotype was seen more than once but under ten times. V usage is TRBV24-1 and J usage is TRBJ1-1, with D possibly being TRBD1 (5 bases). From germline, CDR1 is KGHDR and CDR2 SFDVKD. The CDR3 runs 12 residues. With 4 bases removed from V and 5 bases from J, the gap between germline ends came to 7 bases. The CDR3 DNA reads TGTGCCACCAGTGAAGGGGATACTGAAGCTTTCTTT. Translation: CATSEGDTEAFF.

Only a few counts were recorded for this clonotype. As DNA, the CDR3 is TGTGCCAGCAGCCAAGGCCAGGGCCGTGGGGAAAAACTGTTTTTT. Translation gives CASSQGQGRGEKLFF. This chain uses TRBV3-1 with TRBJ1-4; D possibly corresponds to TRBD1 (5 bases). CDR1 and CDR2 from the germline V gene are LGHDT and YNNKEL (reference sequence). The CDR3 runs to 15 residues. Trimming pared 1 base from V and 8 bases from J, leaving 14 bases between.

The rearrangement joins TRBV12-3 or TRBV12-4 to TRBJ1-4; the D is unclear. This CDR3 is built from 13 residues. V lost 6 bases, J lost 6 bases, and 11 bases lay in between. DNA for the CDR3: TGTGCCAGCAGAAGAGGACCATATGAAAAACTGTTTTTT. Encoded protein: CASRRGPYEKLFF.

In nucleotides, the CDR3 is TGTGCCAGCAGTACGGGACGCTACACCGGGGAGCTGTTTTTT. Translation gives CASSTGRYTGELFF. The rearrangement links TRBV28 to TRBJ2-2; either TRBD1 or TRBD2 may fit D (5 bases each). The V and J ends lost 5 bases and 3 bases respectively, with 10 bases between them. The CDR3 loop spans 14 amino acids. Germline loops: CDR1 MDHEN, CDR2 SYDVKM.

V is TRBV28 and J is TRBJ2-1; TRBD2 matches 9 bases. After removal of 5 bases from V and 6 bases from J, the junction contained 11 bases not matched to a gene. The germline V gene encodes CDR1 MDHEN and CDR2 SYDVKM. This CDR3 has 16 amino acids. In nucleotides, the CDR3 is TGTGCCAGCAGTGGGGGGTGGGGGACTAGCAGCAATGAGCAGTTCTTC. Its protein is CASSGGWGTSSNEQFF.

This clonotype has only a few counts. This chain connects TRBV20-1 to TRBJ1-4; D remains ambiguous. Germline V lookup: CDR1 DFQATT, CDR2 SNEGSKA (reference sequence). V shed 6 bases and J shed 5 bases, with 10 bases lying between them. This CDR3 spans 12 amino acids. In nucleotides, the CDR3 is TGCAGTGCCTTGGATGGGAATGAAAAACTGTTTTTT. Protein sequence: CSALDGNEKLFF.

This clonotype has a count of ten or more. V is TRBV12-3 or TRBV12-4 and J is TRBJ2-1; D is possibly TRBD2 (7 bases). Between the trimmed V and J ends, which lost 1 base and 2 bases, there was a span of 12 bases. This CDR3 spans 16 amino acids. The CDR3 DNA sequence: TGTGCCAGCAGTTTAGGGCGGGGGCGTGCCTACAATGAGCAGTTCTTC. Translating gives CASSLGRGRAYNEQFF.

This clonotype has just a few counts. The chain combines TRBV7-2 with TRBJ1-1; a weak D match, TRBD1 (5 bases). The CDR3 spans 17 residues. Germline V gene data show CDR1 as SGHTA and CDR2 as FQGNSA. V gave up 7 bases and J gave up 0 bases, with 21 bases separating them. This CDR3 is CASTSPIPGTLNTEAFF. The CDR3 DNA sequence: TGTGCCAGCACCTCACCGATCCCAGGGACTTTGAACACTGAAGCTTTCTTT.

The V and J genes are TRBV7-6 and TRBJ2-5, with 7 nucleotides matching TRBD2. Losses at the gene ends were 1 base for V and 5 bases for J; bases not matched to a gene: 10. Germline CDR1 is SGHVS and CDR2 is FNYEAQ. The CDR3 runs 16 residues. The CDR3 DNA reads TGTGCCAGCAGCTTAGAACAGGTTCTGGGAGGGGAGACCCAGTACTTC. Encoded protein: CASSLEQVLGGETQYF.